This TCR beta chain was captured in a study of identical twins. TCRdb re-analysed the 5' RACE reads in MiXCR, keeping a single row per CDR3 protein. Of around 670,000 distinct CDR3 sequences detected, roughly 6.2% appear once; the ten largest clones hold around 1.7%. Overall study findings and caveats: Excess sharing by twins proved weaker in beta out-of-frame sequences. In drawing conclusions, the study used cross-sectional statistical analysis and did not follow the same donors.

There are many counts of this clonotype. Its antigen is not identified. V lost 9 bases to trimming and J lost 2 bases, with 9 bases between them. Germline lookup yields CDR1 MNHEY and CDR2 SVGEGT. This CDR3 region has 12 residues. Sample: naive T cells sorted from blood. The chain joins TRBV6-2 or TRBV6-3 to TRBJ2-3, with D perhaps matching TRBD1 (6 bases). The TCR originated in a man younger than 35 in good health. The CDR3 DNA is TGTGCCAGTACAGGGTTCACAGATACGCAGTATTTT. The encoded protein is CASTGFTDTQYF.